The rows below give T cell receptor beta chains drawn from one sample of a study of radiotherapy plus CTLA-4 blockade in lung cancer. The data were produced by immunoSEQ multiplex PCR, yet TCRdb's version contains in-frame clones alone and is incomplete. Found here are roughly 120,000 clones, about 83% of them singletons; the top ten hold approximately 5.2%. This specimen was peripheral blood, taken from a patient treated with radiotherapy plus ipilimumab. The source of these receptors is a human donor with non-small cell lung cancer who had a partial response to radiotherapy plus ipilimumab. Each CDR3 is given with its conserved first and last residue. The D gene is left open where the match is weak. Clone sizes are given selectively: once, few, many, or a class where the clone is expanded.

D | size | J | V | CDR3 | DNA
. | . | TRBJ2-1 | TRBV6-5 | CASSYRGNYNEQFF | TGTGCCAGCAGTTACAGAGGGAATTACAATGAGCAGTTCTTC
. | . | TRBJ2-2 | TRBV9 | CASSELSHGELFF | TGTGCCAGCAGCGAACTTAGCCACGGGGAGCTGTTTTTT
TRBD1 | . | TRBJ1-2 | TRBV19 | CASSARDRGNYGYTF | TGTGCCAGTAGTGCCCGGGACAGGGGGAACTATGGCTACACCTTC
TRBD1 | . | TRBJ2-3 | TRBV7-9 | CASSQPGQTDTQYF | TGTGCCAGCAGCCAACCGGGACAGACAGATACGCAGTATTTT
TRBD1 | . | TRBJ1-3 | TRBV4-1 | CASSQEGDRGGGNTIYF | TGCGCCAGCAGCCAAGAGGGGGACAGGGGGGGAGGAAACACCATATATTTT
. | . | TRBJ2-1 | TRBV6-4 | CASSAQGNEQFF | TGTGCCAGCAGTGCTCAGGGCAATGAGCAGTTCTTC
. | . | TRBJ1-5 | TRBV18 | CASSLRQSNQPQHF | TGTGCCAGCTCCCTAAGACAGAGCAATCAGCCCCAGCATTTT
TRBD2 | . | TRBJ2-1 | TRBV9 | CASSLPPASGSTGTYNEQFF | TGTGCCAGCAGCCTCCCTCCGGCTAGCGGGAGTACCGGAACCTACAATGAGCAGTTCTTC
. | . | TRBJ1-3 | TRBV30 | CAWSASGRRKIFGNTIYF | TGTGCCTGGAGCGCGTCCGGTAGGAGGAAGATCTTTGGAAACACCATATATTTT
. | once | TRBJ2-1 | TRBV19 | CASTGGDSYNEQFF | TGTGCCAGTACGGGCGGGGATAGCTACAATGAGCAGTTCTTC
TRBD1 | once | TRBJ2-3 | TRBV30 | CAWRRTGNTDTQYF | TGTGCCTGGAGACGGACAGGGAACACAGATACGCAGTATTTT
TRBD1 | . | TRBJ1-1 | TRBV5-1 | CASSATGGNTEAFF | TGCGCCAGCAGCGCGACAGGGGGGAATACTGAAGCTTTCTTT
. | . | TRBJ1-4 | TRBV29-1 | CSVEAGINEKLFF | TGCAGCGTTGAAGCAGGCATTAATGAAAAACTGTTTTTT
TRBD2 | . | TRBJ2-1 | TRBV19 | CASREIAGGHYNEQFF | TGTGCCAGTAGAGAAATAGCGGGAGGCCACTACAATGAGCAGTTCTTC
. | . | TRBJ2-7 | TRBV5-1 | CASSFGGLSYEQYF | TGCGCCAGCAGCTTCGGGGGGCTCTCCTACGAGCAGTACTTC
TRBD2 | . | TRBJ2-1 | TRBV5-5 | CASSSQSSGDNEQFF | TGTGCCAGCAGCTCCCAGAGTAGCGGGGACAATGAGCAGTTCTTC
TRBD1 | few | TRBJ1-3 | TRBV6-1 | CASSDQGAVSGNTIYF | TGTGCCAGCAGTGATCAGGGGGCCGTCTCTGGAAACACCATATATTTT
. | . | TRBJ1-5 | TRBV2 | CASSPSSFYSNQPQHF | TGTGCCAGCAGCCCTAGTAGCTTTTATAGCAATCAGCCCCAGCATTTT
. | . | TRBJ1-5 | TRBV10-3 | CAISEPSQPQHF | TGTGCCATCAGTGAGCCGAGTCAGCCCCAGCATTTT
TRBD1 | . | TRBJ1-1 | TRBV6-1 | CASSEAFRTGGVRTEAFF | TGTGCCAGCAGTGAAGCCTTTCGGACAGGGGGCGTCCGCACTGAAGCTTTCTTT
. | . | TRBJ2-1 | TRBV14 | CASSRLGHVYNEQFF | TGTGCCAGCAGCCGATTAGGACACGTCTACAATGAGCAGTTCTTC
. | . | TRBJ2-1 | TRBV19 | CASTWANEQFF | TGTGCCAGTACGTGGGCAAATGAGCAGTTCTTC
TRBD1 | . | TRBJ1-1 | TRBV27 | CASSDRGPTEAFF | TGTGCCAGCAGTGACAGGGGGCCTACTGAAGCTTTCTTT
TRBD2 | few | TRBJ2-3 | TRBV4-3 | CASSQTSGSTDTQYF | TGCGCCAGCAGCCAGACTAGCGGTAGCACAGATACGCAGTATTTT
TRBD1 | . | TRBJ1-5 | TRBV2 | CASSEPGQGAGQPQHF | TGTGCCAGCAGTGAACCGGGACAGGGGGCTGGTCAGCCCCAGCATTTT
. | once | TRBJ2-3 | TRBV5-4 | CASSQDALADTQYF | TGTGCCAGCAGCCAAGACGCCCTAGCGGATACGCAGTATTTT
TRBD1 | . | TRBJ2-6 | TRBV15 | CATSRDRAGGRGANVLTF | TGTGCCACCAGCAGAGATCGTGCAGGGGGCAGAGGGGCCAACGTCCTGACTTTC
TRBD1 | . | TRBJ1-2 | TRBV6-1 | CASSSPPGGSYGYTF | TGTGCCAGCAGTTCCCCCCCAGGGGGTAGCTATGGCTACACCTTC
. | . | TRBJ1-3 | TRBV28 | CASSPGTGNTIYF | TGTGCCAGCTCTCCGGGGACTGGAAACACCATATATTTT
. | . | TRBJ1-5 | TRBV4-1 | CASSQEIAGVGISNQPQHF | TGCGCCAGCAGCCAAGAGATAGCGGGGGTTGGAATTAGCAATCAGCCCCAGCATTTT
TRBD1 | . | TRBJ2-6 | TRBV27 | CASSRGTGGRGANVLTF | TGTGCCAGCAGTCGGGGGACAGGGGGCCGTGGGGCCAACGTCCTGACTTTC
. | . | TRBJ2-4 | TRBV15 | CATSSSGVNIQYF | TGTGCCACCAGCAGCTCAGGGGTGAACATTCAGTACTTC
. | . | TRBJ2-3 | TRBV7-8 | CASSPREAGITDTQYF | TGTGCCAGCAGCCCCCGCGAAGCGGGTATCACAGATACGCAGTATTTT
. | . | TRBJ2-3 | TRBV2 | CASKWPDTQYF | TGTGCCAGCAAGTGGCCAGATACGCAGTATTTT
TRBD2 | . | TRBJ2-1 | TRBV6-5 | CASGLADSYNEQFF | TGTGCCAGCGGACTAGCGGACTCCTACAATGAGCAGTTCTTC
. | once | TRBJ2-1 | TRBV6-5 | CASSASQGSYNEQFF | TGTGCCAGCAGTGCCTCGCAGGGTTCCTACAATGAGCAGTTCTTC
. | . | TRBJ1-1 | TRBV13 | CASSLDGGTEAFF | TGTGCCAGCAGCTTAGACGGGGGGACTGAAGCTTTCTTT
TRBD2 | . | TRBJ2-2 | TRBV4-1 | CASRTPGLDTGELFF | TGCGCCAGTAGGACTCCGGGACTAGACACCGGGGAGCTGTTTTTT
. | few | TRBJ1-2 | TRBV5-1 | CASSLSTGINYGYTF | TGCGCCAGCAGCTTATCGACAGGCATTAACTATGGCTACACCTTC
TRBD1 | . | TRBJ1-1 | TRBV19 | CASRIRGRSTEAFF | TGTGCCAGTAGGATCAGGGGGCGGAGCACTGAAGCTTTCTTT
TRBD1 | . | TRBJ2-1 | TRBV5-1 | CASSKQGARNEQFF | TGCGCCAGCAGCAAACAGGGGGCGAGGAATGAGCAGTTCTTC
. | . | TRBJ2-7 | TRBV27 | CASSFSAQSGHYEQYF | TGTGCCAGCAGTTTCTCGGCCCAATCAGGCCACTACGAGCAGTACTTC
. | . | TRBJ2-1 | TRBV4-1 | CASSQDGGPGEQFF | TGCGCCAGCAGCCAAGATGGAGGACCCGGGGAGCAGTTCTTC
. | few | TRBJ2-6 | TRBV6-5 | CASSPQGLGANVLTF | TGTGCCAGCAGTCCCCAGGGGCTGGGGGCCAACGTCCTGACTTTC
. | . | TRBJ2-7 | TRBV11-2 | CASSSAGTYEQYF | TGTGCCAGCAGCTCAGCAGGGACCTACGAGCAGTACTTC
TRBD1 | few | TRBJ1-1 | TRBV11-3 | CASSMDRGTEAFF | TGTGCCAGCAGCATGGACAGGGGCACTGAAGCTTTCTTT
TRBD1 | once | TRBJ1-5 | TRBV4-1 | CASSPMVTGIGEPQHF | TGCGCCAGCAGCCCGATGGTGACAGGGATAGGTGAGCCCCAGCATTTT
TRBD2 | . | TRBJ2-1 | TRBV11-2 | CASSLVTSGSVYEQFF | TGTGCCAGCAGCCTCGTCACTAGCGGGAGCGTCTATGAGCAGTTCTTC
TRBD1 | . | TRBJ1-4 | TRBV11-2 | CASSPHRGPNEKLFF | TGTGCCAGCAGCCCCCACAGGGGACCTAATGAAAAACTGTTTTTT
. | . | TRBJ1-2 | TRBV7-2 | CASSLRQGKNYGYTF | TGTGCCAGCAGCTTAAGGCAGGGCAAAAACTATGGCTACACCTTC
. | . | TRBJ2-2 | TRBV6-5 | CASSYSFTGELFF | TGTGCCAGCAGTTACTCCTTCACCGGGGAGCTGTTTTTT
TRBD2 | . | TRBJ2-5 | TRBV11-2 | CASRHLAGGSETQYF | TGTGCCAGCAGACATCTAGCGGGAGGGAGCGAGACCCAGTACTTC
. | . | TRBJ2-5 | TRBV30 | CAWSTREETQYF | TGTGCCTGGAGTACGAGGGAAGAGACCCAGTACTTC
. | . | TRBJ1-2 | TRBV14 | CASSPEAQGSYGYTF | TGTGCCAGCAGCCCAGAAGCTCAGGGAAGCTATGGCTACACCTTC
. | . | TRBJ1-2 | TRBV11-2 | CASSFGSGANYGYTF | TGTGCCAGCAGCTTTGGTTCTGGAGCTAACTATGGCTACACCTTC
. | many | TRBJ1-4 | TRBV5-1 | CASSLERANEKLFF | TGCGCCAGCAGCTTGGAGAGGGCTAATGAAAAACTGTTTTTT
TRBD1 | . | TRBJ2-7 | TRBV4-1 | CASSQGGVLRDRTYEQYF | TGCGCCAGCAGCCAAGGAGGAGTGCTCCGGGACAGAACCTACGAGCAGTACTTC